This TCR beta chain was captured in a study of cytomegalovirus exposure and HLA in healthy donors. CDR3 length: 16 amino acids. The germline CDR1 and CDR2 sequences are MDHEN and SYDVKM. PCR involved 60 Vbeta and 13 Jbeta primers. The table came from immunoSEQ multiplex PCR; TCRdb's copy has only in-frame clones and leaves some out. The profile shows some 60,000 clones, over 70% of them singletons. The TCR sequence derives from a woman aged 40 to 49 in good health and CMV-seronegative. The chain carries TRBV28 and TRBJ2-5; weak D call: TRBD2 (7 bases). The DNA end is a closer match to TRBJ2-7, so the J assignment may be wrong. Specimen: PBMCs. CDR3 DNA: TGTGCCAGCAGCTCCCCAGCGGCGGGGGCGCGGGACGAGCAGTACTTC. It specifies CASSSPAAGARDEQYF.